Given below is one T cell receptor beta chain in context. Its antigen is unknown. Base-call qualities are not available, and no considerably larger clone is one nucleotide away. TCRbeta CDR3 regions were sequenced with the immunoSEQ Assay. After extraction, genomic DNA underwent amplification by bias-controlled multiplex PCR, followed by high-throughput sequencing. Concerning the study's data processing: To quantify the absolute abundance of every unique TCRbeta CDR3 region, sequences were collapsed and filtered. T cell fraction was estimated by normalizing TCRbeta template counts to usable DNA, which was measured by amplifying reference genes present in all nucleated cells. Repertoire TCRs were annotated as SARS-CoV-2-specific when V gene, CDR3 amino acid sequence and J gene were exactly matched to a known reactive TCR set. The reference SARS-CoV-2 TCR set came from MIRA and was filtered for enrichment in COVID-19-positive ImmuneCODE repertoires, removing public or cross-reactive TCRs. Using the MIRA antigens, annotated TCRs were further analysed by specific ORF or by position within an ORF. Breadth was defined as annotated unique rearrangements over total unique productive rearrangements; depth was the summed frequency of those rearrangements. Two-sided Wilcoxon rank-sum tests were used to compare TCR breadth between groups. TCRdb took over this immuneACCESS table, retaining in-frame rearrangements with V and J assigned. Such tables are incomplete; in checked studies, under half of the missing clones stem from an unresolved V gene, and the remainder is unexplained. V, J and clone size derive from that table, while D and trimming were established from the DNA sequence. The sample yields about 470,000 clones; less than 95% were counted once. The top ten clones comprise roughly 3.9% of the sample.

Reading the germline V gene gives CDR1 MDHEN and CDR2 SYDVKM. From the cysteine up to the phenylalanine, the CDR3 has a length of 13 residues. The DNA shown is the 39-base CDR3, in frame from base 1. V and J lose 2 bases and 4 bases, and a span of 8 bases separates them. The data were taken from a study of Ad26.COV2.S vaccination and SARS-CoV-2 variants (dated by TCRdb to the early 2020s). General notes on the study: Vaccine-arm donors were drawn from COV1001, a multicentre, randomized, double-blind, placebo-controlled phase I-IIa trial of Ad26.COV2.S in healthy adults. Participants in the trial were split at random into five groups of five each, receiving low-dose or high-dose Ad26.COV2.S once or twice, or else placebo on both occasions. The TCR-sequenced set comprised approximately 32 samples: around 20 Ad26.COV2.S vaccine recipients, 5 placebo recipients and 8 SARS-CoV-2 convalescent individuals. Dosing of Ad26.COV2.S was intramuscular, at either 5x10^10 or 1x10^11 viral particles, delivered as one shot or as two shots spaced 56 days apart. TCRbeta repertoire sequencing was used to assess the specificity and breadth of SARS-CoV-2-reactive T cell receptors after Ad26.COV2.S vaccination. Blinding of investigators to trial group allocation was maintained during experiments and outcome assessment.

General conclusions and limits of the study: The study lacked the statistical power to compare responses across vaccine doses or regimens. Non-spike TCR breadth was comparable between vaccine and placebo recipients, consistent with the vaccine containing only spike. Spike-specific TCR breadth was higher in Ad26.COV2.S recipients than in placebo recipients (P = 0.0014). It was noted by the authors that total T cell responses may have been underestimated by the TCR breadth and depth analyses. Substantial breadth of spike-specific CD8+ and CD4+ T cell responses was reported after vaccination.

The intended sense of this specimen's treatment or condition label: around 19 received Ad26.COV2.S at low or high dose, single or two shots; five or six received placebo; per-sample allocation not given. For vaccine and placebo recipients, repertoires were sequenced using samples collected on day 63 after the first injection. Cohort 1b enrolled 25 to 30 adults aged 18-55 years at a single site in Boston, USA, between 29 July and 7 August 2020. Ad26.COV2.S was a replication-incompetent adenovirus type 26 vector expressing a prefusion-stabilized SARS-CoV-2 spike protein from the original Wuhan strain.

The source is a person aged 18-65 years who received the Ad26.COV2.S COVID-19 vaccine or a placebo. Sequencing was performed on peripheral blood, taken in a trial of Ad26.COV2.S vaccine versus placebo. Recombination connected TRBV28 to TRBJ1-2, with no confidently assigned D gene. The CDR3 region has the sequence CASSLLGLYGYTF. The nucleotides are TGTGCCAGCAGTTTACTGGGCCTCTATGGCTACACCTTC.